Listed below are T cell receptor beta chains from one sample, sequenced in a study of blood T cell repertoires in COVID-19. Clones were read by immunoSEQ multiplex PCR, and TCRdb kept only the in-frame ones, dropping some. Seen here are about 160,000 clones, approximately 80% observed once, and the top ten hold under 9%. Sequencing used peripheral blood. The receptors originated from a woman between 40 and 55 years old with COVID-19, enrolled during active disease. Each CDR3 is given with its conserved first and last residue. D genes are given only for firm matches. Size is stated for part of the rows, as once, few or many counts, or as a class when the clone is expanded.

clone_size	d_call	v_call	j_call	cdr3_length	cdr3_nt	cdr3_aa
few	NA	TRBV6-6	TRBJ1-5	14	TGTGCCAGCACGAGGGCAGGGGAGGGTCAGCCCCAGCATTTT	CASTRAGEGQPQHF
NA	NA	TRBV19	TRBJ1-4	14	TGTGCCAGTAGTATCAACAGGGTACGGGAAAAACTGTTTTTT	CASSINRVREKLFF
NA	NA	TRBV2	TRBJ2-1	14	TGTGCCAGCAGCACAATGACAGGAACTGGTGAGCAGTTCTTC	CASSTMTGTGEQFF
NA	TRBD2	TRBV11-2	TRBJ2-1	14	TGTGCCAGCAGCCGGGACTACTCCTACAATGAGCAGTTCTTC	CASSRDYSYNEQFF
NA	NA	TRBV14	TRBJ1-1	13	TGTGCCAGCAGCCCAGTAAGAGGCACTGAAGCTTTCTTT	CASSPVRGTEAFF
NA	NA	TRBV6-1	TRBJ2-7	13	TGTGCCAGCAGTGATATGTGGAGTAGCCACCAGTACTTC	CASSDMWSSHQYF
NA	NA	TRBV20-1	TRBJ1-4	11	TGCAGTGCGCACCGCGATGAAAAACTGTTTTTT	CSAHRDEKLFF
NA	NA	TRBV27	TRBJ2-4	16	TGTGCCAGCAGTTTATCGTTCACAGTTTCCAAAAACATTCAGTACTTC	CASSLSFTVSKNIQYF
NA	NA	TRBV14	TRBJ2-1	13	TGTGCCAGCAGCCAATTGGGGAGGAATGAGCAGTTCTTC	CASSQLGRNEQFF
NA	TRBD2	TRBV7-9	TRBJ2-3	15	TGTGCCAGCAGCTCAAGCGGGGGGACCACAGATACGCAGTATTTT	CASSSSGGTTDTQYF
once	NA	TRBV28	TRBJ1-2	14	TGTGCCAGCAGTTTGATGGGGGGGAACTATGGCTACACCTTC	CASSLMGGNYGYTF
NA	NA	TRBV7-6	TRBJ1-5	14	TGTGCCAGCAGCTTAGCGGGGGGTAATCAGCCCCAGCATTTT	CASSLAGGNQPQHF
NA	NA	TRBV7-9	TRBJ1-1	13	TGTGCCAGCAGCTTATCGGGGAACACTGAAGCTTTCTTT	CASSLSGNTEAFF
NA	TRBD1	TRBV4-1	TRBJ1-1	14	TGCGCCAGCAGTCCTGGGGACAGTTACACTGAAGCTTTCTTT	CASSPGDSYTEAFF
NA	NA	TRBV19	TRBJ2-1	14	TGTGCCAGTAGTCGAGGCTTCTCCTACAATGAGCAGTTCTTC	CASSRGFSYNEQFF
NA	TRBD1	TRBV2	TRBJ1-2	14	TGTGCCAGCAGAAAGACAGGGGAGGTCCATGGCTACACCTTC	CASRKTGEVHGYTF
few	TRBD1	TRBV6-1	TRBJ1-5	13	TGTGCCAGCAGTGATAGGACAGGGCAGCCCCAGCATTTT	CASSDRTGQPQHF
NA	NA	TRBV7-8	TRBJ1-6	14	TGTGCCAGCAGCTTAGATCCTCAGAATTCACCCCTCCACTTT	CASSLDPQNSPLHF
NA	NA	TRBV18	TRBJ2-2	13	TGTGCCAGCTCCCAGACAGGCACCGGGGAGCTGTTTTTT	CASSQTGTGELFF
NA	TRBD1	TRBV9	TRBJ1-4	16	TGTGCCAGCAGCGTAGGCACCGGACAGGCAAATGAAAAACTGTTTTTT	CASSVGTGQANEKLFF
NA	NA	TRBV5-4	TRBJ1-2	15	TGTGCCAGCAGCTTGGATTGGGGGCAGGACTATGGCTACACCTTC	CASSLDWGQDYGYTF
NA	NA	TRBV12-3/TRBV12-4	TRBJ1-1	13	TGTGCCAGCCGTCGCCCAGACAATCTTGAAGCTTTCTTT	CASRRPDNLEAFF
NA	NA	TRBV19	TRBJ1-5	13	TGTGCCAGTAGTCCTACAGGGTATCAGCCCCAGCATTTT	CASSPTGYQPQHF
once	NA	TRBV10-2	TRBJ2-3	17	TGCGCCAGCAGTGGCGACAGGGACTCTTCCCTAAGAAGTACGCAGTATTTT	CASSGDRDSSLRSTQYF
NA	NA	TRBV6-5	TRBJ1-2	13	TGTGCCAGCACCCTGACAGGAAAGGTGATCGAGACCTTC	CASTLTGKVIETF
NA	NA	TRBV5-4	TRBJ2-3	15	TGTGCCAGCAGCTTGGCCAGGGGAAGCACAGATACGCAGTATTTT	CASSLARGSTDTQYF
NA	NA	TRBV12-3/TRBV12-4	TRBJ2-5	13	TGTGCCAGCAGTTTAGTGGGCACAGAGACCCAGTACTTC	CASSLVGTETQYF
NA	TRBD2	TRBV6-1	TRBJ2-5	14	TGTGCCAGCAGTGATGGCCCGGGGGGAGAGACCCAGTACTTC	CASSDGPGGETQYF
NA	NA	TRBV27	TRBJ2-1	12	TGTGCCAGCAGTTTAGGTGGGCGTGAGCAGTTCTTC	CASSLGGREQFF
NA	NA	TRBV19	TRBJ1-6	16	TGTGCCAGTAGTCGGGGCGCGGGTACGGGAGGCTCACCCCTCCACTTT	CASSRGAGTGGSPLHF
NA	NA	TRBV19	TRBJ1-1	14	TGTGCCTCTTCCTATGGGGGCACGAACACTGAAGCTTTCTTT	CASSYGGTNTEAFF
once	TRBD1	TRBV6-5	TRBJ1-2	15	TGTGCCAGCACCATCTCGGACAGGGAGGACTATGGCTACACCTTC	CASTISDREDYGYTF
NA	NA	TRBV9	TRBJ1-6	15	TGTGCCAGCAGCGCCAGAAGCGGGACTTCATCACCCCTCCACTTT	CASSARSGTSSPLHF
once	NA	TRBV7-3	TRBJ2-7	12	TGTGCCAGCAGCTTAAAGGGGGACCAGCAGTACTTC	CASSLKGDQQYF
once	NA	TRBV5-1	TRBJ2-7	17	TGCGCCAGCAGCTTGGCCTCGGGGGGCTCAAGCTCCTACGAGCAGTACTTC	CASSLASGGSSSYEQYF
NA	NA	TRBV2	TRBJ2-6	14	TGTGCCAGCAGTGTGGAGGCTGGGGCCAACGTCCTGACTTTC	CASSVEAGANVLTF
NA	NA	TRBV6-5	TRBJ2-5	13	TGTGCCAGCAGCCTCGCAGGGGAAAAGACCCAGTACTTC	CASSLAGEKTQYF
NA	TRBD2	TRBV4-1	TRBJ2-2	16	TGCGCCAGCAGCCAACGGGTAGCGGGTAACACCGGGGAGCTGTTTTTT	CASSQRVAGNTGELFF
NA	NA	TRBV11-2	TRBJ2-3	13	TGTGCCAGCAGCTTAGTCCTCACAGATACGCAGTATTTT	CASSLVLTDTQYF
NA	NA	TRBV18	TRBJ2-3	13	TGTGCCAGCTCAACTGGAGGCAGAGATACGCAGTATTTT	CASSTGGRDTQYF